A selection of T cell receptor beta chains follows, all from one sample in a study of blood T cell repertoires in COVID-19. Produced via immunoSEQ multiplex PCR; TCRdb's table is partial and in-frame only. The profile shows 250,000 to 350,000 clones, roughly 88% of them singletons. Sequencing input: peripheral blood. Every receptor here comes from a woman between 25 and 40 years old who had recovered from COVID-19. The CDR3 runs from the conserved cysteine through the conserved F or W. The D gene is left open where the match is weak. Size is omitted from some rows. Given values are once, few, many or a class for expanded clones.

-	-	TRBJ1-2	TRBV6-5	TGTGCCAGCAGTTACCGGGTGGCCCAGGGGAAGGGCTACACCTTC	CASSYRVAQGKGYTF
-	-	TRBJ2-2	TRBV5-4	TGTGCCAGCAGCTTGGTTGCCGGGGCCGGGGAGCTGTTTTTT	CASSLVAGAGELFF
-	-	TRBJ2-4	TRBV5-1	TGCGCCAGCAGCCCAGTAGGGGTGACAAACATTCAGTACTTC	CASSPVGVTNIQYF
-	-	TRBJ1-1	TRBV4-1	TGCGCCAGCAGCCAAGATCGCGGGAGGAGGGGCACTGAAGCTTTCTTT	CASSQDRGRRGTEAFF
-	TRBD2	TRBJ2-5	TRBV11-2	TGTGCCAGCAGCTTAGGTCCTAGCGGGGGGATTCAAGAGACCCAGTACTTC	CASSLGPSGGIQETQYF
-	TRBD1	TRBJ1-2	TRBV19	TGTGCCAGTGGAACAGGGGAATGGTACTATGGCTACACCTTC	CASGTGEWYYGYTF
once	-	TRBJ1-6	TRBV19	TGTGCCAGTAGTATAGATGCGGTCAGCTCCTATAATTCACCCCTCCACTTT	CASSIDAVSSYNSPLHF
-	TRBD1	TRBJ2-7	TRBV6-2/TRBV6-3	TGTGCCAGCAGTTCAAACCGGGGACAGCCTTACGAGCAGTACTTC	CASSSNRGQPYEQYF
once	TRBD1	TRBJ2-2	TRBV27	TGTGCCAGCAGTCTTGGACAGGTTCCCGGGGAGCTGTTTTTT	CASSLGQVPGELFF
few	-	TRBJ2-5	TRBV6-1	TGTGCCAGCAGTGAAAGGGTTAGGGAGATCCAGTACTTC	CASSERVREIQYF
-	TRBD1	TRBJ2-3	TRBV5-1	TGCGCCAGCAGCTTGTCGGACAGGGCTGGCACAGATACGCAGTATTTT	CASSLSDRAGTDTQYF
-	TRBD1	TRBJ1-5	TRBV6-5	TGTGCCAGCAGGGGGGGACAGGGGTCCCAGCCCCAGCATTTT	CASRGGQGSQPQHF
-	-	TRBJ1-1	TRBV6-5	TGTGCCAGCAGTTTGGGGGCAGGGAACACTGAAGCTTTCTTT	CASSLGAGNTEAFF
-	TRBD2	TRBJ2-7	TRBV28	TGTGCCAGCAGTTCTCTCGGGGGGGGGCCCTCCTACGAGCAGTACTTC	CASSSLGGGPSYEQYF
-	-	TRBJ1-2	TRBV28	TGTGCCAGCAGTAACTCTTATGGCTACACCTTC	CASSNSYGYTF
-	-	TRBJ1-1	TRBV30	TGTGCCTGGAGTGTCGACTCGAACACTGAAGCTTTCTTT	CAWSVDSNTEAFF
-	-	TRBJ2-2	TRBV3-1/TRBV3-2	TGTGCCAGCAGCCAACTAGCGACCGGGGAGCTGTTTTTT	CASSQLATGELFF
-	TRBD1	TRBJ1-2	TRBV4-1	TGCGCCAGCAGCCGACAGGGGTCAAGGGATGGCTACACCTTC	CASSRQGSRDGYTF
-	TRBD2	TRBJ2-3	TRBV4-1	TGCGCCAGCAGCCGAGGACTAGCGGGAACGGGCACAGATACGCAGTATTTT	CASSRGLAGTGTDTQYF
-	-	TRBJ2-7	TRBV11-2	TGTGCCAGCAGCCCCAGTGCACGAGGGGGGGTCTCCGAGCAGTACTTC	CASSPSARGGVSEQYF
few	TRBD1	TRBJ2-7	TRBV19	TGTGCCAGTAGTATAATCGCCGTAGGACAGGGTACCTACGAGCAGTACTTC	CASSIIAVGQGTYEQYF
-	TRBD1	TRBJ1-2	TRBV14	TGTGCCAGCAGCCAAGATCGGGACAGTGGCAGGGTCTATGGCTACACCTTC	CASSQDRDSGRVYGYTF
-	-	TRBJ2-5	TRBV27	TGTGCCAGCAGTCCTCTCTCCGGGTACCAAGAGACCCAGTACTTC	CASSPLSGYQETQYF
-	TRBD1	TRBJ1-5	TRBV4-1	TGCGCCAGCAGCCAAGCGAGGACAGGGAATCAGCCCCAGCATTTT	CASSQARTGNQPQHF
once	TRBD1	TRBJ1-2	TRBV30	TGTGCCTGGGGGACAGAATATGGCTACACCTTC	CAWGTEYGYTF
-	-	TRBJ1-5	TRBV7-3	TGTGCCAGCAGCTTAAATCTCAGGGAGCCCCAGCATTTT	CASSLNLREPQHF
-	-	TRBJ1-2	TRBV29-1	TGCAGCGTTTTGATAGGGGTAGTGAACGGTAAAGCTAACTATGGCTACACCTTC	CSVLIGVVNGKANYGYTF
-	-	TRBJ1-5	TRBV9	TGTGCCAGCAGCTCTTTCCTTAATCAGCCCCAGCATTTT	CASSSFLNQPQHF
-	-	TRBJ1-1	TRBV4-1	TGCGCCAGCAGCCAAGGGCCGTATATGAACACTGAAGCTTTCTTT	CASSQGPYMNTEAFF
-	TRBD2	TRBJ2-5	TRBV9	TGTGCCAGCAGCGCCCTCGGGGGGGCCGGCGAGACCCAGTACTTC	CASSALGGAGETQYF
-	-	TRBJ1-5	TRBV5-1	TGCGCCAGCAGCTACGGATTGCCCGGGTTATACAATCAGCCCCAGCATTTT	CASSYGLPGLYNQPQHF
-	-	TRBJ2-2	TRBV7-3	TGTGCCAGCAGCCCGGCCGGGACCGGGGAGCTGTTTTTT	CASSPAGTGELFF
-	TRBD2	TRBJ2-3	TRBV9	TGTGCCAGCAGTTCAAGCGGGGGGGTCACAGATACGCAGTATTTT	CASSSSGGVTDTQYF
-	TRBD1	TRBJ1-2	TRBV7-2	TGTGCCAGCAGCTTAGAGCCGACAGGGTTTGGCTACACCTTC	CASSLEPTGFGYTF
-	TRBD1	TRBJ1-1	TRBV7-6	TGTGCCAGCAGCCGGGACAGGGACCAAGCTTTCTTT	CASSRDRDQAFF
-	-	TRBJ2-5	TRBV30	TGTGCCTGGAGTTTACAGATCCAAGAGACCCAGTACTTC	CAWSLQIQETQYF
-	TRBD1	TRBJ1-2	TRBV27	TGTGCCAGCAGTTCCCGGACAGGGCTTGGCTACACCTTC	CASSSRTGLGYTF
-	-	TRBJ2-5	TRBV6-5	TGTGCCAGCGCCTCCTTTCGGGGGGAGACCCAGTACTTC	CASASFRGETQYF
-	TRBD1	TRBJ1-1	TRBV28	TGTGTCACAAGAGGGGCGGGGACAGCCACTGAAGCTTTCTTT	CVTRGAGTATEAFF
-	TRBD1	TRBJ1-2	TRBV5-4	TGTGCCAGCAGCTTGCGTCAGGGGGATGACTATGGCTACACCTTC	CASSLRQGDDYGYTF
-	TRBD1	TRBJ2-1	TRBV12-3/TRBV12-4	TGTGCCAGCAGAACAACAGGGGACGATGAGCAGTTCTTC	CASRTTGDDEQFF
-	TRBD1	TRBJ1-1	TRBV19	TGTGCCAGTAGTATGCTGACAGGGGATACTGAAGCTTTCTTT	CASSMLTGDTEAFF
once	-	TRBJ1-6	TRBV6-5	TGTGCCAGCATCATCCGGGAGACGCCTTCACCCCTCCACTTT	CASIIRETPSPLHF
-	-	TRBJ1-2	TRBV24-1	TGTGCCACCAGTGAAACAGGGTCCGGCTACACCTTC	CATSETGSGYTF
-	-	TRBJ1-4	TRBV15	TGTGCCACCAGCAGAGCGATACACAGCGGGCTACATCGGGCTAATGAAAAACTGTTTTTT	CATSRAIHSGLHRANEKLFF
-	TRBD1	TRBJ2-1	TRBV19	TGTGCCAGTAGTACGGGACAGGAATACAATGAGCAGTTCTTC	CASSTGQEYNEQFF
-	-	TRBJ1-3	TRBV6-5	TGTGCCAGCAGTTTGGCCGACTCTGGAAACACCATATATTTT	CASSLADSGNTIYF
-	-	TRBJ1-3	TRBV5-1	TGCGCCAGCAGCTTTCAGGGTGACTCTGGAAACACCATATATTTT	CASSFQGDSGNTIYF
-	TRBD1	TRBJ1-1	TRBV15	TGTGCCACCAGCAGAAACCGGGACAGTGCTTTCTTT	CATSRNRDSAFF
-	-	TRBJ1-1	TRBV2	TGTGCCAGCGCAGGGAACACTGAAGCTTTCTTT	CASAGNTEAFF
-	TRBD1	TRBJ1-4	TRBV9	TGTGCCAGCAGCGCGGGGGACAGTAATGAAAAACTGTTTTTT	CASSAGDSNEKLFF
-	-	TRBJ2-7	TRBV5-1	TGCGCCAGCAGCTTTGGACCCGGGACTGAGCAGTACTTC	CASSFGPGTEQYF
-	-	TRBJ1-2	TRBV12-3/TRBV12-4	TGTGCCAGCAGTCCCAGGGCGGTCTATGGCTACACCTTC	CASSPRAVYGYTF